The T cell receptor (beta chain) described here comes from a study of blood T cell repertoires in COVID-19. Study context: Donors in the United States, Italy and Spain gave samples during acute or convalescent COVID-19. T cells, B-cell-depleted T cells, or PBMCs supplied cDNA or gDNA.

Germline assignment: CDR1 SGHRS and CDR2 YFSETQ. Trimming removed 0 bases at V and 6 bases at J, with 11 bases between. This CDR3 spans 14 amino acids. Original methodology: Reference gene primer amplification gave estimated nucleated cell counts. Using immunoSEQ multiplex PCR, the repertoire was profiled, and TCRdb retains in-frame clones only, with some absent. V, J and clone size are those of that table, while D and trimming were read from the DNA. The sample records tens of thousands of clones, more than 80% being singletons. The TCR originated in a man aged 25 to 45 with acute or convalescent COVID-19. The specimen sequenced was peripheral blood. This chain links TRBV5-1 with TRBJ2-3; possibly TRBD2 for D (6 bases). CDR3 sequence reads: CASSLAGGVDTQYF. CDR3 nucleotides: TGCGCCAGCAGCTTGGCCGGAGGGGTGGATACGCAGTATTTT. Complete variable domain (other parts from reference TRBV5-1 and TRBJ2-3): KAGVTQTPRYLIKTRGQQVTLSCSPISGHRSVSWYQQTPGQGLQFLFEYFSETQRNKGNFPGRFSGRQFSNSRSEMNVSTLELGDSALYLCASSLAGGVDTQYFGPGTRLTVL.